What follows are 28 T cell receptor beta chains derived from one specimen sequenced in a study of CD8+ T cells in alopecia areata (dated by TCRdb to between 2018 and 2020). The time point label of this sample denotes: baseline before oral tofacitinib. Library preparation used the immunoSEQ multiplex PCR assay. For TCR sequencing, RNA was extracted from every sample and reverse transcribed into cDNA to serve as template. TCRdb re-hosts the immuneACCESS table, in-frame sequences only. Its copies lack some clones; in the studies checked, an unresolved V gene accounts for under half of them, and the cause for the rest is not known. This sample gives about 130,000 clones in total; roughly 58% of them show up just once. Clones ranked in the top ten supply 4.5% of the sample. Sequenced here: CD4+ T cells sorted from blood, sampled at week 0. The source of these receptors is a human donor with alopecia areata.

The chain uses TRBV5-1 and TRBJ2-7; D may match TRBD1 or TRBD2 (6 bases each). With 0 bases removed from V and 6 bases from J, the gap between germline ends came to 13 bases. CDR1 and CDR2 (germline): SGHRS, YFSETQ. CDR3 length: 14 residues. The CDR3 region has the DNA TGCGCCAGCAGCTTGGGGGGGGCGTTCGCCGAGCAGTACTTC. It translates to CASSLGGAFAEQYF.

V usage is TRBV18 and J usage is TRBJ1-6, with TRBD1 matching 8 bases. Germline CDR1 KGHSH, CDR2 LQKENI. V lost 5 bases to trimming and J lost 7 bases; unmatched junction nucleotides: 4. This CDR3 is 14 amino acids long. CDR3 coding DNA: TGTGCCAGCTCATGGGGACAGGCAAATTCACCCCTCCACTTT. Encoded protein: CASSWGQANSPLHF.

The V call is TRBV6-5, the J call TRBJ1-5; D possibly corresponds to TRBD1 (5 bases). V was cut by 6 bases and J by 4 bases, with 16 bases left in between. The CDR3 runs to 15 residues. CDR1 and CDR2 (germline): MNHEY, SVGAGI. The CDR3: CASSLDRFSNQPQHF. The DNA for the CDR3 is TGTGCCAGCAGCCTCGACAGATTTTCAAATCAGCCCCAGCATTTT.

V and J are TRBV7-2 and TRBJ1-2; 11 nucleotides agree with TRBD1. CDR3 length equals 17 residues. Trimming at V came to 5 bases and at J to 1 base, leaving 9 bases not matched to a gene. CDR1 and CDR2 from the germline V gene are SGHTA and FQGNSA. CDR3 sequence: CASSPNTGTGGNYGYTF. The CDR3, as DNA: TGTGCCAGCAGCCCGAACACCGGGACAGGGGGTAACTATGGCTACACCTTC.

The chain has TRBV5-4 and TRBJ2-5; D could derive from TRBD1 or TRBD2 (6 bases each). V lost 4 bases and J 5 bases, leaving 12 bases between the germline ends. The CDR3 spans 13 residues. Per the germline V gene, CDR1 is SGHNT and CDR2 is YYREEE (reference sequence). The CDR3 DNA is TGTGCCAGCAGCGATACAGGGAGGGAGACCCAGTACTTC. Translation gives CASSDTGRETQYF.

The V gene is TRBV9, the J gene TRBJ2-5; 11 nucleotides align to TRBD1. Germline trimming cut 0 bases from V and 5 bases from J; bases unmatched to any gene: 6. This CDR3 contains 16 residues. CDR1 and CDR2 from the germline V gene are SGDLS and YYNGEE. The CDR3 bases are TGTGCCAGCAGCGTAGATGGACAGGGGGCGTGGGAGACCCAGTACTTC. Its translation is CASSVDGQGAWETQYF.

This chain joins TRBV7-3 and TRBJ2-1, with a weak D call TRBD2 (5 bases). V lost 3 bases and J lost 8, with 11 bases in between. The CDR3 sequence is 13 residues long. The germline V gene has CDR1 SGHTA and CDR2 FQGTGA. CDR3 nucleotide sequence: TGTGCCAGCAGCTTGACTATCCAGGATGAGCAGTTCTTC. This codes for CASSLTIQDEQFF.

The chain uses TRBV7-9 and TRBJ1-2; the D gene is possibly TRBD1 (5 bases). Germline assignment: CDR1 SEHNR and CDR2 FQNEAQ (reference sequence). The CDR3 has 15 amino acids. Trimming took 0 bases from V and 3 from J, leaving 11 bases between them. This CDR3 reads CASSLASRADYGYTF. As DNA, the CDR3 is TGTGCCAGCAGCTTAGCGAGCAGGGCCGACTATGGCTACACCTTC. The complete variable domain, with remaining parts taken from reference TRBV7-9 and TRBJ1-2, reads DTGVSQNPRHKITKRGQNVTFRCDPISEHNRLYWYRQTLGQGPEFLTYFQNEAQLEKSRLLSDRFSAERPKGSFSTLEIQRTEQGDSAMYLCASSLASRADYGYTFGSGTRLTVV.

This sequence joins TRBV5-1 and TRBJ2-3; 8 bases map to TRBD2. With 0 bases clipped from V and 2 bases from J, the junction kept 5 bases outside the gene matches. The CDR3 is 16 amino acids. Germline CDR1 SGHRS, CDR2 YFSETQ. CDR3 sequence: CASSLDGGGNTDTQYF. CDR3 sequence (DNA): TGCGCCAGCAGCTTGGATGGCGGGGGGAACACAGATACGCAGTATTTT.

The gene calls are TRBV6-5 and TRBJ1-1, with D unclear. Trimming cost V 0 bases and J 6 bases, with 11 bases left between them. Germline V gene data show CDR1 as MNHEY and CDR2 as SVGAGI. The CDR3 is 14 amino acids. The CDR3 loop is CASSYSTGFAEAFF. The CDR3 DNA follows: TGTGCCAGCAGTTACTCGACGGGGTTTGCTGAAGCTTTCTTT.

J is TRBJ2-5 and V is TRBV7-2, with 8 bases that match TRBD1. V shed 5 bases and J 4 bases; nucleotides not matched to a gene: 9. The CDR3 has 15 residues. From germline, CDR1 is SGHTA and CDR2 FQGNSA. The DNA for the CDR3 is TGTGCCAGCAGCCCACGCTCGACAGGGGCAGAGACCCAGTACTTC. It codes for CASSPRSTGAETQYF.

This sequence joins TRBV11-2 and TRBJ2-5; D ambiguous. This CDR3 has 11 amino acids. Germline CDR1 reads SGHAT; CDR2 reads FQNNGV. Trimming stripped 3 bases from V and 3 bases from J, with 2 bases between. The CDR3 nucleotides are TGTGCCAGCAGCTTTGAAGAGACCCAGTACTTC. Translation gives CASSFEETQYF.

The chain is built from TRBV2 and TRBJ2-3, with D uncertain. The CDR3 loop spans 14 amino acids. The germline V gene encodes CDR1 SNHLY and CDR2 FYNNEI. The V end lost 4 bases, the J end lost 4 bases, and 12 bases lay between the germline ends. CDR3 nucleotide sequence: TGTGCCAGCAGTGCAAGACCAGTCCCAGATACGCAGTATTTT. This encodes CASSARPVPDTQYF.

The CDR3 protein is CASSGTGDPPFEQYF. The CDR3 bases are TGCGCCAGCAGCGGGACAGGGGACCCACCCTTCGAGCAGTACTTC. The rearrangement joins TRBV5-1 to TRBJ2-7; 10 nucleotides match TRBD1. The V gene's germline CDR1 is SGHRS and CDR2 YFSETQ. The CDR3 sequence is 15 residues long. V shed 4 bases, J shed 6 bases, and the junction held 10 bases outside the gene matches.

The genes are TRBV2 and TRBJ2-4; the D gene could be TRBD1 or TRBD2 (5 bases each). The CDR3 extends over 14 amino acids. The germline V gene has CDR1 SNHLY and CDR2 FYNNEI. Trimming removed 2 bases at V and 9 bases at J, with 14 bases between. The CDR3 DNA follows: TGTGCCAGCAGTGAATACGGCTCGAGGGGCATTCAGTACTTC. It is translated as CASSEYGSRGIQYF.

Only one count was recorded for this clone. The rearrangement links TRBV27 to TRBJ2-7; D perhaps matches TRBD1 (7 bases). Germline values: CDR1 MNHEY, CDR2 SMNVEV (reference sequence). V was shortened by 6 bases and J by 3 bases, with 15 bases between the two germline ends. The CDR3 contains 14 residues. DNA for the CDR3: TGTGCCAGCAGAAGGTCAGGGGGGATCTACGAGCAGTACTTC. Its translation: CASRRSGGIYEQYF.

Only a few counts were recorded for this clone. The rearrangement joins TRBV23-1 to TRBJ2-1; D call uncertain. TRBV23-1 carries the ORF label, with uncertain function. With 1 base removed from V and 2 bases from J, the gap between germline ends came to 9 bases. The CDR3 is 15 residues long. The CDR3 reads CASSQWGRAYNEQFF. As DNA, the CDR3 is TGCGCCAGCAGTCAATGGGGTCGGGCCTACAATGAGCAGTTCTTC.

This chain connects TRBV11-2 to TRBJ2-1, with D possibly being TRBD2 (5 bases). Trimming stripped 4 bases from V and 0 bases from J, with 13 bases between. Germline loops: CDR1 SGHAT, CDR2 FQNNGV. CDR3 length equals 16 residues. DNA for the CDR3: TGTGCCAGCAGCTGGTTGAGCGGACTCTCCTACAATGAGCAGTTCTTC. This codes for CASSWLSGLSYNEQFF.

CDR3 bases: TGTGCCAGCAGCTTGGTGGGACTAGGCGAGCAGTACTTC. Protein product: CASSLVGLGEQYF. The chain joins TRBV5-6 to TRBJ2-7, with 8 bases aligning to TRBD2. Germline CDR1 is SGHDT and CDR2 is YYEEEE. The ends lost 0 bases at V and 6 bases at J; junction bases unmatched: 2. CDR3 length: 13 amino acids.

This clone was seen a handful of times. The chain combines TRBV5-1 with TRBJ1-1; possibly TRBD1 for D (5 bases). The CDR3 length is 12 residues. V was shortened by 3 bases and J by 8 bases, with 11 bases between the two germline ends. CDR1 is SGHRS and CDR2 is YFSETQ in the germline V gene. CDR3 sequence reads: CASSSPRAEAFF. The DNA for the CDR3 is TGCGCCAGCAGCTCGCCCAGGGCGGAAGCTTTCTTT.

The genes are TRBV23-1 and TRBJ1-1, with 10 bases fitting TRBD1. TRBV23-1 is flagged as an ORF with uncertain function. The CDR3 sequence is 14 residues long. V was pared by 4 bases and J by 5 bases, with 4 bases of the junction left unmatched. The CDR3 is CASSRWTGGTEAFF. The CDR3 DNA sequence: TGCGCCAGCAGTCGATGGACAGGGGGGACTGAAGCTTTCTTT.

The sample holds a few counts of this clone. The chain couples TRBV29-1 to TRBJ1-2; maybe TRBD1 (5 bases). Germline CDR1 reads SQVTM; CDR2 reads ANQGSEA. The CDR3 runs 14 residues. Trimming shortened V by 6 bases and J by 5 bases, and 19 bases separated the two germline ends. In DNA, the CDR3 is TGCAGCGTGGGGGTTGGGGGTACGACGTATGGCTACACCTTC. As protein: CSVGVGGTTYGYTF.

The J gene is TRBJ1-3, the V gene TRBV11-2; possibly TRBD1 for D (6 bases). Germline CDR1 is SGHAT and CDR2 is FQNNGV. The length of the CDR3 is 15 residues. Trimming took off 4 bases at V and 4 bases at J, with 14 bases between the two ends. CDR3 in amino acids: CASSSLQGGGNTIYF. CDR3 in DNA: TGTGCCAGCAGCTCGTTACAGGGCGGAGGAAACACCATATATTTT.

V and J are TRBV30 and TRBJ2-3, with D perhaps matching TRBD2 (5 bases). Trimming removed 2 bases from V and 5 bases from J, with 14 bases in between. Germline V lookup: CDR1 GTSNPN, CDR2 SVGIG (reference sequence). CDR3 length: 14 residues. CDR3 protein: CAWSPPSFGDTQYF. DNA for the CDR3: TGTGCCTGGAGTCCTCCTAGCTTCGGAGATACGCAGTATTTT.

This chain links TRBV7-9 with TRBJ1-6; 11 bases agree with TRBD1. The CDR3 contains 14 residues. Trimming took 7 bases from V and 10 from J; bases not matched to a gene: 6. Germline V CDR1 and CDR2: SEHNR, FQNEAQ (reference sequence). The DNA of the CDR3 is TGTGCCAGCACCTTCGGACAGGGGGCATCACCCCTCCACTTT. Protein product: CASTFGQGASPLHF.

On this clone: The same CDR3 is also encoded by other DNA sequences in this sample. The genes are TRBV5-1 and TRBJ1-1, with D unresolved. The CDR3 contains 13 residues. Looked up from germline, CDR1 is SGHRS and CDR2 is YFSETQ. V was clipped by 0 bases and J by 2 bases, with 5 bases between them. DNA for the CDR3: TGCGCCAGCAGCTTGGACAGTAACACTGAAGCTTTCTTT. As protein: CASSLDSNTEAFF.

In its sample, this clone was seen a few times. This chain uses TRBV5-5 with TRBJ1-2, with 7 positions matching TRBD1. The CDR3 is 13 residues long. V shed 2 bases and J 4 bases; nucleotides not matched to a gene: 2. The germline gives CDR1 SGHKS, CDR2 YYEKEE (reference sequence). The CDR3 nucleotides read TGTGCCAGCAGCTTACAGGGGTTCTATGGCTACACCTTC. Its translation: CASSLQGFYGYTF.

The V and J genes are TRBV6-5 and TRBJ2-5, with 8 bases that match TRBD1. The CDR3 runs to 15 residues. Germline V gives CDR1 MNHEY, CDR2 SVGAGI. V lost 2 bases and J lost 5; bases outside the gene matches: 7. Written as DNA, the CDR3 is TGTGCCAGCAGTTACGGCAGGGGGCAAGCTGAGACCCAGTACTTC. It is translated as CASSYGRGQAETQYF.